Below, 16 T cell receptor beta chains from the same sample are listed, as sequenced in a study of shared clonotypes between healthy human individuals. The assay was immunoSEQ multiplex PCR, and TCRdb's table has in-frame clones only and misses some. The table lists around 120,000 clones, 67% of them singletons, with about 24% in the top ten. Sequencing was performed on memory CD8+ T cells sorted from blood. Indicated subset: CD45RO+ cells pooled with CCR7-negative TemRA cells. Source of these receptors: a woman in her 30s in good health.

V gene TRBV29-1 combines with J gene TRBJ2-1; D is uncertain. This CDR3 has 18 residues. The germline V and J ends were trimmed by 0 bases and 8 bases, with 26 bases remaining between them. Germline V CDR1 and CDR2: SQVTM, ANQGSEA. The CDR3 region has the DNA TGCAGCGTTGAAGACCCCAGTCGGGCGGCCATGATGGTAGATGAGCAGTTCTTC. This gives the protein CSVEDPSRAAMMVDEQFF.

The rearrangement uses TRBV27 and TRBJ2-7; tentatively, D is TRBD1 (6 bases). The CDR3 length is 13 residues. Germline CDR1 is MNHEY and CDR2 is SMNVEV (reference sequence). With 2 bases removed from V and 6 bases from J, the gap between germline ends came to 11 bases. The CDR3 DNA follows: TGTGCCAGCAGTTTAGGCTTGGGGGCCGAGCAGTACTTC. It translates to CASSLGLGAEQYF.

The V gene is TRBV6-6, the J gene TRBJ2-7; 9 nucleotides align to TRBD1. CDR1 is MNHNY and CDR2 is SVGAGI in the germline V gene (reference sequence). The CDR3 is made up of 15 amino acids. V trimming: 2 bases; J trimming: 4 bases; junction bases outside the gene matches: 6. CDR3: CASSYTQGARYEQYF. The CDR3 DNA reads as TGTGCCAGCAGTTACACACAGGGGGCTCGGTACGAGCAGTACTTC.

The V gene is TRBV16, the J gene TRBJ2-1; TRBD2 is a possible D gene (6 bases). From germline, CDR1 is KGHSY and CDR2 FQNENV. This CDR3 region has 16 residues. Trimming stripped 4 bases from V and 4 bases from J, with 17 bases between. The CDR3 region has the DNA TGTGCCAGCAGCCTTCCAGGGACTGGAAGATACAATGAGCAGTTCTTC. It codes for CASSLPGTGRYNEQFF.

In regard to this clone: This likely stems from a read error, as it lies one base from a far larger clone. Other DNA sequences of this sample code for an identical CDR3. This sequence joins TRBV9 and TRBJ1-5; D might be TRBD1 (6 bases). The CDR3 is 14 residues long. The V gene's germline CDR1 is SGDLS and CDR2 YYNGEE. The CDR3 sequence is CASSVGDNNQPQHF. CDR3 in DNA: TGTGCTAGCAGCGTAGGGGACAACAATCAGCCCCAGCATTTT.

The rearrangement links TRBV9 to TRBJ1-1, with D possibly matching TRBD1 (6 bases). The CDR3 sequence is 14 residues long. Germline V lookup: CDR1 SGDLS, CDR2 YYNGEE. V lost 4 bases to trimming and J lost 1 base, with 11 bases between them. The CDR3 coding sequence is TGTGCCAGCAGCCCTCGGGGACAGAACACTGAAGCTTTCTTT. The encoded protein is CASSPRGQNTEAFF. The variable domain in full, with the rest retrieved from reference TRBV9 and TRBJ1-1, is DSGVTQTPKHLITATGQRVTLRCSPRSGDLSVYWYQQSLDQGLQFLIQYYNGEERAKGNILERFSAQQFPDLHSELNLSSLELGDSALYFCASSPRGQNTEAFFGQGTRLTVV.

The chain couples TRBV5-6 to TRBJ2-7; D is perhaps TRBD2 (7 bases). The length of the CDR3 is 16 residues. The germline gives CDR1 SGHDT, CDR2 YYEEEE. The V end was cut by 0 bases, the J end by 0 bases, with 13 bases between. CDR3 DNA sequence: TGTGCCAGCAGCTTGGTTCGGGGGGCCCTCTCCTACGAGCAGTACTTC. Translation: CASSLVRGALSYEQYF.

The gene calls are TRBV7-3 and TRBJ2-7; TRBD2 matches at 8 bases. Germline V gives CDR1 SGHTA, CDR2 FQGTGA. V lost 5 bases to trimming and J lost 2 bases; unmatched junction nucleotides: 8. The CDR3 spans 15 residues. CDR3 in amino acids: CASSPSGREAYEQYF. CDR3 bases: TGTGCCAGCAGCCCAAGTGGGCGGGAGGCCTACGAGCAGTACTTC.

This chain connects TRBV7-8 to TRBJ1-4; no definite D call. The CDR3 spans 15 residues. From germline, CDR1 is SGHVS and CDR2 FQNEAQ. Trimming shortened V by 6 bases and J by 0 bases, and 11 bases separated the two germline ends. CDR3 sequence: CASSHHDATNEKLFF. The CDR3 nucleotides read TGTGCCAGCAGTCACCATGATGCAACTAATGAAAAACTGTTTTTT.

Note on this clone: A single base is all that separates this from a far larger clone, so a read error is likely. Different DNA sequences within this sample yield the same CDR3. J is TRBJ2-7 and V is TRBV5-1; tentative D call: TRBD2 (5 bases). The CDR3 is made up of 14 amino acids. The V and J ends lost 0 bases and 3 bases respectively, with 10 bases between them. Germline V gives CDR1 SGHRS, CDR2 YFSETQ. In nucleotides, the CDR3 is TGCGCCAGCAGCTTGGAACTAGATTACTACGAGCAGTACTTC. Translating gives CASSLELDYYEQYF.

The chain carries TRBV7-8 and TRBJ2-5; D ambiguous. With 5 bases removed from V and 5 bases from J, the gap between germline ends came to 18 bases. CDR3 length equals 15 residues. In germline, CDR1 is SGHVS, CDR2 FQNEAQ. The CDR3 loop is CASSPGKGRMETQYF. CDR3 DNA sequence: TGTGCCAGCAGCCCCGGTAAAGGGCGCATGGAGACCCAGTACTTC.

V is TRBV7-3 and J is TRBJ1-5; D not certain. V shed 2 bases and J shed 2 bases, with 7 bases lying between them. The CDR3 totals 14 residues. Germline V gene data show CDR1 as SGHTA and CDR2 as FQGTGA. CDR3 residues: CASSLAGGNQPQHF. CDR3 DNA: TGTGCCAGCAGCTTAGCCGGGGGCAATCAGCCCCAGCATTTT.

The chain joins TRBV5-1 to TRBJ2-7, with D unclear. The closer fit of TRBJ2-1 to the DNA end suggests the J call may be wrong. This CDR3 has 15 amino acids. CDR1 SGHRS and CDR2 YFSETQ come from the germline V gene. CDR3 coding DNA: TGCGCCACCTCCAAAAGGGCGGAATCCTACAATGAGCAGTTCTTC. This translates into CATSKRAESYNEQFF.

The V and J genes are TRBV5-6 and TRBJ2-2, with 9 positions matching TRBD1. Germline CDR1 reads SGHDT; CDR2 reads YYEEEE. The CDR3 spans 13 residues. After removal of 4 bases from V and 7 bases from J, the junction contained 2 bases not matched to a gene. CDR3 amino acids: CASSLTGGGELFF. For the CDR3, the DNA is TGTGCCAGCAGCCTGACAGGGGGCGGGGAGCTGTTTTTT.

The rearrangement uses TRBV27 and TRBJ1-4; TRBD1 matches at 9 bases. The junction had 9 bases not matched to a gene; V was cut back by 3 bases and J by 7 bases. Germline V lookup: CDR1 MNHEY, CDR2 SMNVEV (reference sequence). The CDR3 is 16 amino acids. The CDR3: CASSFRKGQGFEKLFF. CDR3 sequence (DNA): TGTGCCAGCAGTTTCAGGAAGGGACAGGGCTTTGAAAAACTGTTTTTT.

This chain links TRBV7-9 with TRBJ2-3; TRBD2 might be the D (6 bases). Germline CDR1 is SEHNR and CDR2 is FQNEAQ (reference sequence). Trimming stripped 7 bases from V and 1 base from J, with 15 bases between. CDR3 length equals 15 residues. The CDR3 reads CASTGGSSGTDTQYF. The DNA for the CDR3 is TGTGCCAGCACAGGTGGCTCTAGCGGCACAGATACGCAGTATTTT.